This T cell receptor (beta chain) was sequenced for a study of technical replicates of blood from a handful of donors. TCRdb's table, derived via immunoSEQ multiplex PCR, lists solely in-frame clones and lacks some. The sample records around 80,000 clones, 89% being singletons. The CDR3 is made up of 15 amino acids. The germline V gene encodes CDR1 LNHDA and CDR2 SQIVND (reference sequence). Trimming cost V 5 bases and J 3 bases, with 15 bases left between them. This clone was counted a single time. This TCR derives from a human donor in good health. The chain uses TRBV19 and TRBJ2-3; weak D call: TRBD2 (5 bases). Specimen: T cells isolated from PBMCs. The CDR3 loop is CASSVRESQTDTQYF. In nucleotides, the CDR3 is TGTGCCAGTAGTGTCCGGGAAAGCCAAACAGATACGCAGTATTTT. Full variable domain (rest looked up from reference TRBV19 and TRBJ2-3): DGGITQSPKYLFRKEGQNVTLSCEQNLNHDAMYWYRQDPGQGLRLIYYSQIVNDFQKGDIAEGYSVSREKKESFPLTVTSAQKNPTAFYLCASSVRESQTDTQYFGPGTRLTVL.